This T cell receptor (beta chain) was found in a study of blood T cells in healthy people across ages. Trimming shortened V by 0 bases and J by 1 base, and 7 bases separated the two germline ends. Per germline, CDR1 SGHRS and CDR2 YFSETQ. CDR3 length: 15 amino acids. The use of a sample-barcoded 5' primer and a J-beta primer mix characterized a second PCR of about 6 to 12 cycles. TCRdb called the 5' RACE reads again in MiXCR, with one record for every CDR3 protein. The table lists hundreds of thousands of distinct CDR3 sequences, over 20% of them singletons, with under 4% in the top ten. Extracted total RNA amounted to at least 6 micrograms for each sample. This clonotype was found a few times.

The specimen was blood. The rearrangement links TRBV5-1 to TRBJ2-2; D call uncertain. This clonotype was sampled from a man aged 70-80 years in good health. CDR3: CASSLDRQNTGELFF. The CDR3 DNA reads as TGCGCCAGCAGCTTGGACAGACAGAACACCGGGGAGCTGTTTTTT.